Detailed here is one TCR beta chain. Its target is unknown. This entry is derived from a study of cytomegalovirus exposure and HLA in healthy donors. Regarding the study as a whole: In an earlier analysis, in some 500 donors, most V segments appeared productive either ~90% or ~30% of the time.

With 60 Vbeta and 13 Jbeta primers, the PCR was carried out. Assay: immunoSEQ multiplex PCR; the TCRdb copy retains only in-frame clones and omits some. The sample has roughly 100,000 clones, about four fifths seen once; the top ten hold around 6.4%. The CDR3 extends over 14 amino acids. The germline V and J ends were trimmed by 6 bases and 8 bases, with 19 bases remaining between them. The germline gives CDR1 MNHEY, CDR2 SVGAGI. The source is a woman aged 45-65 years in good health and CMV-seropositive. The source material was PBMCs. The chain has TRBV6-5 and TRBJ1-2, with a tentative D call TRBD1 (5 bases). The CDR3 spells CASRPGGLMGGYTF. The CDR3 coding sequence is TGTGCCAGCAGGCCCGGGGGGTTAATGGGGGGCTACACCTTC.